This paragraph reports one T cell receptor beta chain. The antigen it binds to is not known. No base quality information exists; no much larger clone differs at one position. Ficoll-Paque density gradient centrifugation was used to isolate PBMCs. V is cut back by 2 bases and J by 5 bases, with 7 bases in the junction unmatched. CDR1 KGHDR and CDR2 SFDVKD are derived from the germline V gene. The CDR3, cysteine through phenylalanine, is 17 amino acids long. Only CDR3 DNA remains: 51 bases, in frame from the first base. The data originate from a study of T-cell memory formation after mild COVID-19 (dated by TCRdb to the early 2020s). In the study overall: TCR sequence clusters from the two donors were found to be largely donor specific. T-cell clones expanding and contracting after mild COVID-19 in a couple of donors were tracked by longitudinal TCRalpha and TCRbeta repertoire sequencing. Two young, previously healthy adult volunteers, one female and one male, were included in the cohort. Broad study findings and their caveats: Whether the second-wave clones peaking on day 37 were SARS-CoV-2 specific was not confirmed. Contracting CD4+ clones appeared mostly in the CM and EM memory subsets, whereas CD8+ clones were enriched in EMRA. Clones that contracted from day 15 to 85 showed balanced CD4/CD8 phenotypes, whereas a second wave of clones that expanded from day 15 to 37 leaned towards CD4+. The study covered only a couple of mild cases, and larger cohorts including severe cases with pre-infection samples were considered necessary. Some responding clones were detected in pre-infection memory, which suggested that pre-existing cross-reactive memory T cells had joined the SARS-CoV-2 response.

Reads for this sample came from an Illumina NovaSeq 6000. TCRalpha and TCRbeta cDNA libraries were constructed by 5'RACE with constant-segment primers, with sample barcodes and unique molecular identifiers being introduced. RNA was extracted from every sample with Trizol reagent. Libraries were amplified in two PCR steps, with a second sample barcode and Illumina TruSeq adapters added in the second step. Sequencing of libraries was performed on an Illumina NovaSeq with 2 x 150 bp paired-end reads. In the paper's pipeline: The reads were demultiplexed and collapsed into UMI-guided consensus sequences using migec v1.2.7. Using mixcr v2.1.11, the UMI consensuses were aligned to TRA and TRB V and J templates and assembled into clonotypes. Clonotypes were classified as expanded or contracted when called significant by both edgeR and NoisET, with noise models trained on biological replicates. For edgeR calls, the thresholds were a false discovery rate-adjusted p below 0.01 and a log2 fold-change of 1. As an exploratory analysis of dynamics, max-normalized trajectories of the 1000 most abundant clonotypes were examined with PCA combined with hierarchical clustering. Separately sequenced CD4+ and CD8+ repertoires were used to assign the CD4 or CD8 phenotype of responding clones. Through fastp at Q25 and MiXCR, TCRdb rebuilt clones from the public reads, retaining in-frame beta chains. Records with the same CDR3 protein are collapsed into one entry carrying the most frequent genes and DNA. The V and J calls and clone size are TCRdb's, not the authors'. Counted in this sample were under 400,000 distinct CDR3 sequences; roughly 20% of them appeared once. The ten biggest clones cover about an eighth of the sample.

What was sequenced was PBMCs or a T cell subset sorted from them (not recorded which). The sequence derives from an adult woman who had mild COVID-19 (a few samples of this study predate the infection). The sample titles of this study are shuffled in the database, so cell type and time point are left out; the donor was told from shared clones. The rearranged segments are TRBV24-1 and TRBJ2-3; 12 middle bases align to TRBD2. The DNA is TGTGCCACCAGTGATTCTCAAGTGGGACTAGCGGGAGATACGCAGTATTTT. Translated, it gives CATSDSQVGLAGDTQYF.